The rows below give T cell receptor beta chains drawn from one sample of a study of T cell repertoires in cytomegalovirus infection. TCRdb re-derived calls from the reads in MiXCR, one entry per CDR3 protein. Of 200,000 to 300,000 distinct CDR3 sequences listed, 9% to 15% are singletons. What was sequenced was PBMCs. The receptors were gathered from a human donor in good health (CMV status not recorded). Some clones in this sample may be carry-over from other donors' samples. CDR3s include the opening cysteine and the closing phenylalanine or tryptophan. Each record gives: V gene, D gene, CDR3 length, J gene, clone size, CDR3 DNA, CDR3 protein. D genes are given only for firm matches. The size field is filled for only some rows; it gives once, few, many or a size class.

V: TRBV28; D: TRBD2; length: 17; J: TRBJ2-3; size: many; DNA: TGTGCCAGCAGCTCCGGGACTAGCGGGGTTAGCACAGATACGCAGTATTTT; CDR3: CASSSGTSGVSTDTQYF
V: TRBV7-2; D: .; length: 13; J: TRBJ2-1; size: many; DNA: TGTGCCAGCAGCAGGGGGAACTACAATGAGCAGTTCTTC; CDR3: CASSRGNYNEQFF
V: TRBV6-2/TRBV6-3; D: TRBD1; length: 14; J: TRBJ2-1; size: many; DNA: TGTGCCAGCAGTCCCGGGACAGGGTTCCATGAGCAGTTCTTC; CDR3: CASSPGTGFHEQFF
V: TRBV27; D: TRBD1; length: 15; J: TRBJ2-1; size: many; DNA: TGTGCCAGCAGGAGGGACAGGGGGGTCTACAATGAGCAGTTCTTC; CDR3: CASRRDRGVYNEQFF
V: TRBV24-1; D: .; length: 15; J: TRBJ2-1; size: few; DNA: TGTGCCACCAGTGAGGGAGGTCCCTCCTACAATGAGCAGTTCTTC; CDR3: CATSEGGPSYNEQFF
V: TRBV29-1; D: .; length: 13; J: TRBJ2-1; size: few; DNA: TGCAGCGTTGATGGGCAGGGGATGGATGAGCAGTTCTTC; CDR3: CSVDGQGMDEQFF
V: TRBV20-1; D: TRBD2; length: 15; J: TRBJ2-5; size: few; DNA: TGCAGTGCCCCCCCCCGCGGGGGATCGCAAGAGACCCAGTACTTC; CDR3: CSAPPRGGSQETQYF
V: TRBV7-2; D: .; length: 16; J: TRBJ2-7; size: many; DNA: TGTGCCAGCAGCTTAGCGCAGGGTGGGGCTTCCTACGAGCAGTACTTC; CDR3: CASSLAQGGASYEQYF
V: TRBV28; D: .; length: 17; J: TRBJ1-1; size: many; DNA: TGTGCCAGCAGTGGTGGGGTAGGATTCGGGACGAACACTGAAGCTTTCTTT; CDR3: CASSGGVGFGTNTEAFF
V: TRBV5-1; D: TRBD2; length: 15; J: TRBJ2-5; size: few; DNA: TGCGCCAGCAGCTTGATGCTGGGGAGGGAAGAGACCCAGTACTTC; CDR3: CASSLMLGREETQYF
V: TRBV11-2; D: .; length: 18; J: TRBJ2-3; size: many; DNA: TGTGCCAGCAGCGATCGACATGAGGGGCGATTTAGCACAGATACGCAGTATTTT; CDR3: CASSDRHEGRFSTDTQYF
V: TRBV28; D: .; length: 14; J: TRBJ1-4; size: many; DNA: TGTGCCAGCAGTTCTAACCCGGTGGATGAAAAACTGTTTTTT; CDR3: CASSSNPVDEKLFF
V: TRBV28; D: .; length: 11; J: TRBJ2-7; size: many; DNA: TGTGCCAGCAGAGCAGTTTACGAGCAGTACTTC; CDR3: CASRAVYEQYF
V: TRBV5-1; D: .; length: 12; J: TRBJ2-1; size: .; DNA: TGCGCCAGCAGCCCGCCCCACAATGAGCAGTTCTTC; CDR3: CASSPPHNEQFF
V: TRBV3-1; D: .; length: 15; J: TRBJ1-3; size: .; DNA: TGTGCCAGCAGCCTAGCCCGTTTCTCGGGAAACACCATATATTTT; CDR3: CASSLARFSGNTIYF
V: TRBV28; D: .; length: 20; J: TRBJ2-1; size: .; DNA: TGTGCCAGCAGCCCTCGGTTACTGGGACGGCGGCGGACCCCGCTGGGTGAGCAGTTCTTC; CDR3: CASSPRLLGRRRTPLGEQFF
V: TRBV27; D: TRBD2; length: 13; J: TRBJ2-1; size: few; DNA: TGTGCCAGCAGTTTATCCCGTGCTAGCGGGTTGTTCTTC; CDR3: CASSLSRASGLFF
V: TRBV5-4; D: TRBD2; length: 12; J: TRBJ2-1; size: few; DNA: TGTGCCAGCAGACTACTAGCGGGGCGGGAGTTCTTC; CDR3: CASRLLAGREFF
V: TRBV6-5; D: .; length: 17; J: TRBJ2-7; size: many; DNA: TGTGCCAGCAGCCTACTGGGGCGGGGGCCGACCTCCTACGAGCAGTACTTC; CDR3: CASSLLGRGPTSYEQYF
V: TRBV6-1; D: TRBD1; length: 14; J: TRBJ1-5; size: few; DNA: TGTGCCAGCAGTGATGACAGGGGGTATCAGCCCCAGCATTTT; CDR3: CASSDDRGYQPQHF
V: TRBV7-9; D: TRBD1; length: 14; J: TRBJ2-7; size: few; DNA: TGTGCCAGCAGCTCCGACAGGGACCGCTACGAGCAGTACTTC; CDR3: CASSSDRDRYEQYF
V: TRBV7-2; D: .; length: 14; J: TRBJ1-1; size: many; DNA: TGTGCCAGCAGCTTAAGAAAATTGAACACTGAAGCTTTCTTT; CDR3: CASSLRKLNTEAFF
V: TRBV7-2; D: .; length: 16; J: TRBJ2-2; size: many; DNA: TGTGCCAGCAGCGCGAGCAGGGGGGCGAACACCGGGGAGCTGTTTTTT; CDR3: CASSASRGANTGELFF
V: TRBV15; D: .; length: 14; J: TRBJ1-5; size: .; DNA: TGTGCCACCAGCAAGAGAGACTTATATCAGCCCCAGCATTTT; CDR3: CATSKRDLYQPQHF
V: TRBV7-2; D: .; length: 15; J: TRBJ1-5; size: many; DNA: TGTGCCAGCAGCTTAGATAGGGGAGAACATCAGCCCCAGCATTTT; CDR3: CASSLDRGEHQPQHF
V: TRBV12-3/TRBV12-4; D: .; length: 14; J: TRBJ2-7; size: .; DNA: TGTGCCAGCAGTTTACAGGGGAGGCCCTACGAGCAGTACTTC; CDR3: CASSLQGRPYEQYF
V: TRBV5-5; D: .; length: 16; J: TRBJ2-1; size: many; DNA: TGTGCCAGCAGATCAGGGTTGAGCGGCTCCTACAATGAGCAGTTCTTC; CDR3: CASRSGLSGSYNEQFF
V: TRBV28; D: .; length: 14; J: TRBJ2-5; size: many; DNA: TGTGCCAGCAGTTTAAGGGGGATGGAAGAGACCCAGTACTTC; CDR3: CASSLRGMEETQYF
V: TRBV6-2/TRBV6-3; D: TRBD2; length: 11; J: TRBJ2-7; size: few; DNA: TGTGCCACCACTAGCGTCTACGAGCAGTACTTC; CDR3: CATTSVYEQYF
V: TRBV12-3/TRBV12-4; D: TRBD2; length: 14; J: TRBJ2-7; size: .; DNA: TGTGCCAGCAGTTCGGGGACTAGAGTCTACGAGCAGTACTTC; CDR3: CASSSGTRVYEQYF
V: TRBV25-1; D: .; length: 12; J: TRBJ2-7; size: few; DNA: TGTGCCAGCACCAACCAGGTGGGGCAGCAGTACTTC; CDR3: CASTNQVGQQYF
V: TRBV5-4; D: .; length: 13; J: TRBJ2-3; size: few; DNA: TGTGCCAGCAGCTGGACAGCCACAGATACGCAGTATTTT; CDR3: CASSWTATDTQYF
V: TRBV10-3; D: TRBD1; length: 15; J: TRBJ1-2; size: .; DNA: TGTGCCACCTCCTCTTGGGACAGTCTGAACTATGGCTACACCTTC; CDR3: CATSSWDSLNYGYTF
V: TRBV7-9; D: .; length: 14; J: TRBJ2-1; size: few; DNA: TGTGCCAGCAGCTTAGTGCCGAAATGGAGTGAGCAGTTCTTC; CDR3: CASSLVPKWSEQFF
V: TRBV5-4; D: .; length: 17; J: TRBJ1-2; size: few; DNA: TGTGCCAGCAGCCGGTCCGAAAAAACCGGGGGGGGCTATGGCTACACCTTC; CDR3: CASSRSEKTGGGYGYTF
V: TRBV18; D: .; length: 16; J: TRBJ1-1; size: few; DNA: TGTGCCAGCTCACCAACTCAGGGCCAAATGAACACTGAAGCTTTCTTT; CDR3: CASSPTQGQMNTEAFF
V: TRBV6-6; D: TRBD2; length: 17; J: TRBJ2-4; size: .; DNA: TGTGCCAGCAGTTTTCAGACTAGCGGGAGAACGGGGAACATTCAGTACTTC; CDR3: CASSFQTSGRTGNIQYF
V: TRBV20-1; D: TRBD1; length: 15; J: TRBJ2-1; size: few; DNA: TGCAGTGCTAGCTCCCTTCATAGGACAGGGAAAGAGCAGTTCTTC; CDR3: CSASSLHRTGKEQFF
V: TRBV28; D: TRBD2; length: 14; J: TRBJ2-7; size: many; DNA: TGTGCCAGCAGAACTTTAGCGGGAGCCCACGAGCAGTACTTC; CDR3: CASRTLAGAHEQYF
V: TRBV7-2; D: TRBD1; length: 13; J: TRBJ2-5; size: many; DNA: TGTGCCAGCAGCTTACAGGGGGAAGAGACCCAGTACTTC; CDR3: CASSLQGEETQYF
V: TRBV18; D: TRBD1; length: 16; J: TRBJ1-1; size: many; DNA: TGTGCCAGCTCACCACCGGTCGACAGGGGAGAAACTGAAGCTTTCTTT; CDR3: CASSPPVDRGETEAFF
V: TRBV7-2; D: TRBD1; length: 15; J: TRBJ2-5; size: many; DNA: TGTGCCAGCAGCCCGCAGGGTGGACAGGGGGAGACCCAGTACTTC; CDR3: CASSPQGGQGETQYF
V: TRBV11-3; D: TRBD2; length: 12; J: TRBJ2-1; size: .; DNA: TGTGCCGGGGGGAGGGATCACAATGAGCAGTTCTTC; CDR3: CAGGRDHNEQFF
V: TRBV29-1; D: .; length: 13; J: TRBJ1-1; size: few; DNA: TGCAGCGTTGAAACATTTATGAACACTGAAGCTTTCTTT; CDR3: CSVETFMNTEAFF
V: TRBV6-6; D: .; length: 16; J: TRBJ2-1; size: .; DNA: TGTGCCAGCAGTCGCGCCGTCGACTACTCCTACAATGAGCAGTTCTTC; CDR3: CASSRAVDYSYNEQFF
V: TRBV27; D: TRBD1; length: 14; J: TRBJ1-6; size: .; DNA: TGTGCCAGCAGTTTACGACAGGGACATTCACCCCTCCACTTT; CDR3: CASSLRQGHSPLHF
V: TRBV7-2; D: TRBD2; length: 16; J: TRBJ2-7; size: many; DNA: TGTGCCAGCAGCTTAGCGGCCAGCGGGGCCCCCTACGAGCAGTACTTC; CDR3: CASSLAASGAPYEQYF
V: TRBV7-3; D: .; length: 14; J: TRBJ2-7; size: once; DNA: TGTGCCAGCAGCTTCGACGGCTATTCCTACGAGCAGTACTTC; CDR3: CASSFDGYSYEQYF
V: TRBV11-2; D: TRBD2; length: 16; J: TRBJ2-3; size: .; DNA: TGTGCCAGCAGCTACCGACTAGCGGGGGGGAAAGATACGCAGTATTTT; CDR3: CASSYRLAGGKDTQYF
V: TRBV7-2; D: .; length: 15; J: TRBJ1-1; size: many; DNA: TGTGCCAGCAGCCTCGGACCTACCTTATCGGCTGAAGCTTTCTTT; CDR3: CASSLGPTLSAEAFF
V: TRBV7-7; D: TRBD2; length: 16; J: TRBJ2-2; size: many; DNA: TGTGCCAGCAGCTTAAAGTCTAGCGGGAATACCGGGGAGCTGTTTTTT; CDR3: CASSLKSSGNTGELFF
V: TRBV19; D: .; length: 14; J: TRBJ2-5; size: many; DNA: TGTGCCAGTAGTCTCAGACAGAATGGGGAGACCCAGTACTTC; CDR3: CASSLRQNGETQYF
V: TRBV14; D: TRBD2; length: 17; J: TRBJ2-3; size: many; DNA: TGTGCCAGCAGCCTATTTGGGACTAGCGGGAGCACAGATACGCAGTATTTT; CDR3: CASSLFGTSGSTDTQYF
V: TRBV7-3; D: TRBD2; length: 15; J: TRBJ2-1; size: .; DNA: TGTGCCAGCAGCCTAAACGGGGGGGCGGCGAATGAGCAGTTCTTC; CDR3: CASSLNGGAANEQFF
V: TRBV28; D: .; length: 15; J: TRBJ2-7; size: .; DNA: TGTGCCAGCAGACAAGGGGGAGTAGATTCCTACGAGCAGTACTTC; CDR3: CASRQGGVDSYEQYF